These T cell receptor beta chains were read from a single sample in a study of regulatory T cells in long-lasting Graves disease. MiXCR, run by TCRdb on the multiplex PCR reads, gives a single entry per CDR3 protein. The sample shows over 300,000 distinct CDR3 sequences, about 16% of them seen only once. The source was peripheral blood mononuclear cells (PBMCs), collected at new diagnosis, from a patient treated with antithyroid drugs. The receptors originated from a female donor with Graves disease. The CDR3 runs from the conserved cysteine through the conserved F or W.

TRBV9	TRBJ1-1	CASSAMSNTEAFF
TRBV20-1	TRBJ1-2	CSASKAWEGYAF
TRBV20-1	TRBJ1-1	CSAAGDTEAFF
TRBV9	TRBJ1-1	CASSPDISEAFF
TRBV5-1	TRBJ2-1	CASSPAVGYNEQFF
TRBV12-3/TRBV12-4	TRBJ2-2	CASTGDTGELFF
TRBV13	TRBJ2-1	CASSLRSLDRDRFRNEQFF
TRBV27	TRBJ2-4	CASSRDNIQYF
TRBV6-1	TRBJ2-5	CASRDIYRTGLETQYF
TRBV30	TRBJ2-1	CAWRQYNEQFF
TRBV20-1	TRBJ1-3	CSAMGTGLTNTIYF
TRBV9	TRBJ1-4	CASSPRTGEGEKLFF
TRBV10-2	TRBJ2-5	CASSDPGPEETQYF
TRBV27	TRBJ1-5	CASSPSQGSNQPQHF
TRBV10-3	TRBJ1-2	CAISESVGDRAYGYTF
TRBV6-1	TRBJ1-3	CASGNRDRESF
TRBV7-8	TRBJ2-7	CASSPRRVISYEQYF
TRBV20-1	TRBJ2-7	CSATGGRWDEQYF
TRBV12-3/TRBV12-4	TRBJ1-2	CASSLDRGFYGYTF
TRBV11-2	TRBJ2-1	CASSPRHSGPQFF
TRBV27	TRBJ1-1	CASHLGGARRVKTEAFF
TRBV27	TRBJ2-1	CASSPRGGLYNEQFF
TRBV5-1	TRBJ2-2	CASSSTQGTGELFF
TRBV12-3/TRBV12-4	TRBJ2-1	CASSPDYNEQFF
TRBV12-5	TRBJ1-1	CASGDGPIAEAFF
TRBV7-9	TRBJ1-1	CASSLVVEYEAFF
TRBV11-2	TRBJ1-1	CASSLDRTAFF
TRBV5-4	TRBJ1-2	CASSSRAGGDYGYTF
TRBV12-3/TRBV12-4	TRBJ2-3	CASSDLAGYTDTQYF
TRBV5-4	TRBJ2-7	CASSSGGQNFYEQYF
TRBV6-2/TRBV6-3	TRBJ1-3	CASASMLSGNTIYF
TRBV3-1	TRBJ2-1	CASSHGSGGNEQFF
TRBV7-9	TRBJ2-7	CATHRGWGLTESYEQYF
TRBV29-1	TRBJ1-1	CSVAGTANTEAFF
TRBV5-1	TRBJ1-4	CASSPDRPNEKLFF
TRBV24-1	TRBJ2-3	CATSDPSRDTQYF
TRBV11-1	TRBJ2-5	CASSLEPRRGRETQYF